A single sample is the source of the 14 T cell receptor beta chains below, sequenced in a study of chemoradiotherapy in HPV16-positive cancers. Clones were sequenced by immunoSEQ multiplex PCR, and TCRdb holds only the in-frame ones, with some missing. The sample includes 30,000 to 45,000 clones, roughly 77% seen only once; the top ten take 3.5% to 4%. This specimen consisted of blood, obtained from a patient who underwent chemoradiotherapy. The receptors derive from a human donor with HPV-associated anogenital cancer.

V and J are TRBV2 and TRBJ1-4; D not certain. Germline assignment: CDR1 SNHLY and CDR2 FYNNEI. This CDR3 is 15 amino acids long. V was pared by 2 bases and J by 3 bases, with 10 bases between. Written as DNA, the CDR3 is TGTGCCAGCAGTGAACTAGGGAATCCTAATGAAAAACTGTTTTTT. Its protein is CASSELGNPNEKLFF.

The chain links TRBV6-5 to TRBJ2-4; maybe TRBD2 (6 bases). The CDR3 runs to 13 residues. Per germline, CDR1 MNHEY and CDR2 SVGAGI. The V gene lost 7 bases and the J gene lost 6 bases, with 13 bases spanning the gap. The CDR3 coding sequence is TGTGCCAGCATTGGGGGGAGAAGAAACATTCAGTACTTC. Its protein product is CASIGGRRNIQYF.

This chain links TRBV7-2 with TRBJ2-7; D is perhaps TRBD1 (6 bases). CDR1 and CDR2 from the germline V gene are SGHTA and FQGNSA. Trimming stripped 5 bases from V and 5 bases from J, with 13 bases between. The CDR3 runs to 13 residues. The DNA for the CDR3 is TGTGCCAGCAGCCACCGGGACACTCACGAGCAGTACTTC. Its protein is CASSHRDTHEQYF.

The rearrangement uses TRBV5-1 and TRBJ2-3; possibly TRBD1 or TRBD2 for D (5 bases each). CDR1 is SGHRS and CDR2 is YFSETQ in the germline V gene. This CDR3 is built from 14 residues. The germline V and J ends were trimmed by 0 bases and 4 bases, with 9 bases remaining between them. The CDR3 spells CASSLALGADTQYF. The CDR3 DNA is TGCGCCAGCAGCTTGGCTTTGGGGGCAGATACGCAGTATTTT. The whole variable domain, filled in from reference TRBV5-1 and TRBJ2-3, reads KAGVTQTPRYLIKTRGQQVTLSCSPISGHRSVSWYQQTPGQGLQFLFEYFSETQRNKGNFPGRFSGRQFSNSRSEMNVSTLELGDSALYLCASSLALGADTQYFGPGTRLTVL.

V and J are TRBV4-2 and TRBJ1-2; D possibly corresponds to TRBD1 (5 bases). V lost 7 bases and J 2 bases, leaving 17 bases between the germline ends. Germline CDR1 reads LGHNA; CDR2 reads YNFKEQ. This CDR3 contains 15 residues. CDR3 sequence reads: CASNRLGRDNYGYTF. Written as DNA, the CDR3 is TGTGCCAGCAATCGCCTTGGACGGGACAACTATGGCTACACCTTC.

In DNA, the CDR3 is TGTGCCACCGGGACAGACTATGGCTACACCTTC. Its protein product is CATGTDYGYTF. The chain links TRBV6-6 to TRBJ1-2, with 7 nucleotides matching TRBD1. Germline trimming cut 10 bases from V and 3 bases from J; bases unmatched to any gene: 2. This CDR3 comprises 11 residues. Per germline, CDR1 MNHNY and CDR2 SVGAGI (reference sequence).

This clone was recorded a few times. The chain has TRBV29-1 and TRBJ1-2, with D unclear. Germline CDR1 SQVTM, CDR2 ANQGSEA. V was clipped by 5 bases and J by 0 bases, with 7 bases between them. The CDR3 runs 12 residues. The CDR3 reads CSVQVPNYGYTF. DNA of the CDR3: TGCAGCGTTCAGGTCCCTAACTATGGCTACACCTTC.

This clone was detected a few times. V is TRBV7-2 and J is TRBJ1-6, with 7 bases matching TRBD1. Unmatched junction bases numbered 8, after V lost 5 bases and J lost 7 bases. CDR3 length equals 15 residues. The germline gives CDR1 SGHTA, CDR2 FQGNSA. CDR3 protein: CASSTGTVINSPLHF. Here the CDR3 DNA reads TGTGCCAGCAGCACCGGGACAGTCATCAATTCACCCCTCCACTTT.

The rearrangement joins TRBV7-8 to TRBJ2-3; the D gene is possibly TRBD2 (6 bases). This CDR3 comprises 15 residues. The V end lost 1 base, the J end lost 4 bases, and 12 bases lay between the germline ends. Germline V gives CDR1 SGHVS, CDR2 FQNEAQ. The CDR3 here is CASSLETGVADTQYF. Here the CDR3 DNA reads TGTGCCAGCAGCTTAGAGACGGGGGTGGCAGATACGCAGTATTTT. Filled out from reference TRBV7-8 and TRBJ2-3, the complete variable domain reads GAGVSQSPRYKVAKRGQDVALRCDPISGHVSLFWYQQALGQGPEFLTYFQNEAQLDKSGLPSDRFFAERPEGSVSTLKIQRTQQEDSAVYLCASSLETGVADTQYFGPGTRLTVL.

This clone has more than one count but fewer than ten. V gene TRBV18 combines with J gene TRBJ2-3; 14 nucleotides align to TRBD2. The CDR3 runs 17 residues. Trimming cost V 8 bases and J 0 bases; bases outside gene matches: 7. Per the germline V gene, CDR1 is KGHSH and CDR2 is LQKENI. CDR3 coding DNA: TGTGCCAGCACTCGGACTAGCGGGGGGTCTAGCACAGATACGCAGTATTTT. Amino acid sequence: CASTRTSGGSSTDTQYF.

The rearrangement joins TRBV6-6 to TRBJ1-3; D is uncertain. Between the trimmed V and J ends, which lost 8 bases and 1 base, there was a span of 12 bases. Germline-derived CDR1 and CDR2 are MNHNY and SVGAGI (reference sequence). The CDR3 is 14 amino acids. This CDR3 reads CASRMTSSGNTIYF. CDR3 sequence (DNA): TGTGCCAGCCGTATGACAAGTTCTGGAAACACCATATATTTT.

The V and J genes are TRBV21-1 and TRBJ1-2. TRBV21-1 is termed a pseudogene. This CDR3 is built from 16 residues. This CDR3 is CASSPTTRGSNYGYTF. The CDR3 nucleotides are TGTGCCAGCAGCCCAACGACTAGGGGTTCTAACTATGGCTACACCTTC.

The chain employs TRBV7-9 and TRBJ2-1; 7 nucleotides match TRBD2. The V segment lost 3 bases and the J segment 7 bases; nucleotides outside the gene matches: 6. The CDR3 is made up of 14 amino acids. Germline CDR1 reads SEHNR; CDR2 reads FQNEAQ (reference sequence). The CDR3 bases are TGTGCCAGCAGCTTCGCGGGAGTAGGGAATGAGCAGTTCTTC. Encoded protein: CASSFAGVGNEQFF.

V is TRBV19 and J is TRBJ1-1, with D uncertain. V was shortened by 3 bases and J by 4 bases, with 12 bases between the two germline ends. CDR3 size: 14 residues. Germline lookup yields CDR1 LNHDA and CDR2 SQIVND (reference sequence). The CDR3 reads CASSIPWKGTEAFF. CDR3 nucleotides: TGTGCCAGTAGTATTCCGTGGAAGGGCACTGAAGCTTTCTTT.